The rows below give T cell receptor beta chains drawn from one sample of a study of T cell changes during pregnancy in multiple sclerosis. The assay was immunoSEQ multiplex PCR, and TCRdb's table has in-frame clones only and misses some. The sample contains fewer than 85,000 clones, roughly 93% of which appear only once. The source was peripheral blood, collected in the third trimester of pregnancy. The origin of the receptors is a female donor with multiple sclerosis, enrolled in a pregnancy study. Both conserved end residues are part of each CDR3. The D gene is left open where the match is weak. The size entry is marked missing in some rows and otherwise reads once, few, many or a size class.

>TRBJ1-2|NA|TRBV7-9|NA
CASSLLPLQSGYTF
TGTGCCAGCAGCCTACTACCGCTCCAGAGTGGCTACACCTTC
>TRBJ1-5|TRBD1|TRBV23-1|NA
CASSQSGWTGDQPQHF
TGCGCCAGCAGTCAATCCGGGTGGACAGGAGATCAGCCCCAGCATTTT
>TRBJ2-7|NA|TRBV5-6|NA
CASSLISSSYEQYF
TGTGCCAGCAGCTTAATAAGTAGCTCCTACGAGCAGTACTTC
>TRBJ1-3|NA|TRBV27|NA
CASSSFSSSSGNTIYF
TGTGCCAGCAGTTCATTTTCCTCTAGCTCTGGAAACACCATATATTTT
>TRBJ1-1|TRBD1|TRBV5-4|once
CASSPGDRALRNTEAFF
TGTGCCAGCAGCCCTGGGGACAGGGCACTCCGTAACACTGAAGCTTTCTTT
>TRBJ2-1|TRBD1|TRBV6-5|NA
CASSYPVGQGANEQFF
TGTGCCAGCAGTTACCCCGTGGGACAGGGGGCCAATGAGCAGTTCTTC
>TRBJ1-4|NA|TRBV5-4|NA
CASSFGTNEKLFF
TGTGCCAGCAGCTTCGGTACTAATGAAAAACTGTTTTTT
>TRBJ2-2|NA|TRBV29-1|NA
CSVGPMAAGELFF
TGCAGCGTTGGGCCCATGGCAGCCGGGGAGCTGTTTTTT
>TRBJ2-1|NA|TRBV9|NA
CASSLRSAEQFF
TGTGCCAGCAGCCTCCGGAGCGCAGAGCAGTTCTTC
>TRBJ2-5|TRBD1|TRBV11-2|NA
CATTRGQGMGETQYF
TGTGCCACCACGAGGGGACAGGGTATGGGGGAGACCCAGTACTTC
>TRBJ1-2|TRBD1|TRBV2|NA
CASNLLDRYGYTF
TGTGCCAGCAATCTCCTGGACAGGTATGGCTACACCTTC
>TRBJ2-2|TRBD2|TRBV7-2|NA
CASSLSGGTGELFF
TGTGCCAGCAGCTTAAGCGGGGGCACCGGGGAGCTGTTTTTT
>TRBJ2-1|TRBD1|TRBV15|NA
CATSRALEGQGGNEQFF
TGTGCCACCAGCAGAGCTTTGGAGGGACAGGGGGGAAATGAGCAGTTCTTC
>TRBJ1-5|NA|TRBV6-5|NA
CASSYQGLNQPQHF
TGTGCCAGCAGTTACCAGGGTTTAAATCAGCCCCAGCATTTT
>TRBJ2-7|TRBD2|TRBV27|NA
CASSLYIGGEQYF
TGTGCCAGCAGTTTATATATCGGGGGGGAGCAGTACTTC
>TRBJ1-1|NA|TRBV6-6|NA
CASSPPLVNTEAFF
TGTGCCAGCAGTCCCCCCCTAGTGAACACTGAAGCTTTCTTT
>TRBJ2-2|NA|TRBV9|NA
CASSVTPGRANTGELFF
TGTGCCAGCAGCGTAACCCCCGGCAGGGCGAACACCGGGGAGCTGTTTTTT
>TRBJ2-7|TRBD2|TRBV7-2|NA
CASSLAAGTSGGFEQYF
TGTGCCAGCAGCTTAGCGGCCGGGACTAGCGGGGGATTCGAGCAGTACTTC
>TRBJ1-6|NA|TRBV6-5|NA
CASSYDGGVNSPLHF
TGTGCCAGCAGTTACGATGGCGGCGTTAATTCACCCCTCCACTTT
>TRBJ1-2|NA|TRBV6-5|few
CASSLGSGEIYGYTF
TGTGCCAGCAGCCTGGGGTCAGGGGAAATCTATGGCTACACCTTC
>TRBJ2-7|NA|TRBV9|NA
CASSEGPRGSYEQYF
TGTGCCAGCAGCGAAGGACCAAGGGGCTCCTACGAGCAGTACTTC
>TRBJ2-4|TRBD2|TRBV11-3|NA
CASSSGGAGLEDIQYF
TGTGCCAGCAGCTCCGGGGGAGCGGGGCTCGAGGACATTCAGTACTTC